The rows below give T cell receptor beta chains drawn from one sample of a study of low-dose radiotherapy and immunotherapy resistance in tumors. Each CDR3 protein gets one entry after TCRdb re-called the reads with MiXCR. This table has 80,000 to 95,000 distinct CDR3 sequences, under 9.5% appearing once. The sample here was PBMCs, taken before treatment. The receptors here all came from a male donor with prostate cancer. CDR3s include the opening cysteine and the closing phenylalanine or tryptophan. A D gene is named only where the DNA matches it firmly. Clone sizes are given selectively: once, few, many, or a class where the clone is expanded.

CASSQAEHGSRVAFF	TGTGCCAGCAGCCAAGCGGAGCACGGGTCGAGGGTAGCTTTCTTT	many	-	TRBV4-2	TRBJ1-1
CSASNDGNTIYF	TGCAGTGCTAGTAACGATGGAAACACCATATATTTT	many	-	TRBV20-1	TRBJ1-3
CASSPPSGRSKNIQYF	TGTGCCAGCTCACCACCGTCAGGTCGGTCCAAAAACATTCAGTACTTC	few	-	TRBV18	TRBJ2-4
CASSSRTSGNVPRTYEQYF	TGTGCCAGCAGTTCCCGGACTAGCGGAAACGTCCCTCGGACCTACGAGCAGTACTTC	many	TRBD2	TRBV12-3/TRBV12-4	TRBJ2-7
CASSLEFYVNTGELFF	TGCGCCAGCAGCTTGGAATTCTACGTTAACACCGGGGAGCTGTTTTTT	many	-	TRBV5-1	TRBJ2-2
CASSLGAGGHGRETQYF	TGTGCCAGCAGCCTCGGAGCGGGAGGGCATGGGAGAGAGACCCAGTACTTC	many	TRBD2	TRBV4-2	TRBJ2-5
CASSRPYEAFF	TGTGCCAGCAGCAGACCGTATGAAGCTTTCTTT	many	-	TRBV6-2/TRBV6-3	TRBJ1-1
CASSLSRVNQPQHF	TGTGCCAGCAGCTTAAGTAGGGTCAATCAGCCCCAGCATTTT	many	-	TRBV7-2	TRBJ1-5
CASKLDTFNYGYTF	TGTGCCAGCAAACTTGACACGTTTAACTATGGCTACACCTTC	many	-	TRBV28	TRBJ1-2
CASSFRTGSSYEQYF	TGTGCCAGCAGTTTCAGGACAGGGAGCTCCTACGAGCAGTACTTC	many	TRBD1	TRBV12-3/TRBV12-4	TRBJ2-7
CASSISDRGPGNTIYF	TGTGCCAGCAGCATCAGCGACAGGGGACCTGGAAACACCATATATTTT	many	TRBD1	TRBV5-8	TRBJ1-3
CASSLGLAGVAGANVLTF	TGCGCCAGCAGCTTGGGACTAGCGGGAGTTGCTGGGGCCAACGTCCTGACTTTC	few	TRBD2	TRBV5-1	TRBJ2-6
CASSQELLAGFKNIQYF	TGTGCCAGCAGCCAAGAACTGCTAGCGGGATTCAAAAACATTCAGTACTTC	many	TRBD2	TRBV4-2	TRBJ2-4
CASSLGTRVNGEAFF	TGTGCCAGCAGCTTAGGGACGCGGGTAAACGGTGAAGCTTTCTTT	many	-	TRBV7-2	TRBJ1-1
CASSSAGGGISEQYF	TGTGCCAGCAGTTCCGCCGGGGGGGGAATAAGCGAGCAGTACTTC	many	TRBD2	TRBV28	TRBJ2-7
CASSVRDYSVYNEQFF	TGTGCCAGCAGCGTCCGGGACTATAGCGTATACAATGAGCAGTTCTTC	many	TRBD2	TRBV11-2	TRBJ2-1
CSARAGQRNQPQHF	TGCAGTGCTAGGGCCGGACAGCGCAATCAGCCCCAGCATTTT	many	-	TRBV20-1	TRBJ1-5
CSVDRGSRGNEQFF	TGCAGCGTTGATCGGGGAAGTCGTGGAAATGAGCAGTTCTTC	many	-	TRBV29-1	TRBJ2-1
CASSPQGLSGNGYTF	TGTGCCAGCAGTCCCCAAGGTTTATCCGGCAATGGCTACACCTTC	many	-	TRBV6-5	TRBJ1-2
CASSHATGGGSDTQYF	TGTGCCAGCAGCCATGCGACAGGAGGAGGGTCAGATACGCAGTATTTT	-	-	TRBV3-1	TRBJ2-3
CSGSGSGTGELFF	TGCAGCGGGAGCGGGAGTGGCACCGGGGAGCTGTTTTTT	many	TRBD2	TRBV29-1	TRBJ2-2
CASSPPFGAKQPQHF	TGTGCCAGCAGTCCCCCCTTTGGGGCGAAACAGCCCCAGCATTTT	many	-	TRBV6-2/TRBV6-3	TRBJ1-5
CASSSAGHSYEQYF	TGTGCCAGCAGTTCAGCGGGGCACTCCTACGAGCAGTACTTC	few	TRBD2	TRBV27	TRBJ2-7
CASSPLGPAGANVLTF	TGTGCCAGCAGCCCACTGGGACCTGCAGGGGCCAACGTCCTGACTTTC	many	-	TRBV14	TRBJ2-6
CASSPGGGRSDTQYF	TGTGCCAGCAGCCCAGGGGGAGGGAGGTCGGATACGCAGTATTTT	many	-	TRBV7-2	TRBJ2-3
CASSRTEASTDTQYF	TGTGCCAGCAGTAGGACAGAAGCTAGCACAGATACGCAGTATTTT	many	-	TRBV6-4	TRBJ2-3
CASRRNRGLGEKLFF	TGTGCCAGCAGGCGAAACAGGGGGTTGGGTGAAAAACTGTTTTTT	few	TRBD1	TRBV6-1	TRBJ1-4
CASSPDTAAYEQYF	TGTGCCAGCTCACCTGACACGGCGGCCTACGAGCAGTACTTC	-	-	TRBV18	TRBJ2-7
CASSHPLARIHNQQFF	TGCGCCAGCAGCCACCCTCTAGCGAGAATCCACAATCAGCAGTTCTTC	many	-	TRBV4-1	TRBJ2-1
CASSWGSIVGSVNEQFF	TGTGCCAGCAGTTGGGGGTCCATAGTAGGGAGCGTTAATGAGCAGTTCTTC	many	-	TRBV6-2/TRBV6-3	TRBJ2-1
CASSPLGQGANEQFF	TGTGCCAGCAGCCCGCTAGGACAGGGGGCCAATGAGCAGTTCTTC	many	TRBD1	TRBV7-7	TRBJ2-1
CASKSRGSGNTIYF	TGTGCCAGCAAGTCTCGGGGCTCTGGAAACACCATATATTTT	many	-	TRBV6-5	TRBJ1-3
CAVGQGAYEQYF	TGTGCCGTGGGACAGGGGGCCTACGAGCAGTACTTC	many	TRBD1	TRBV6-6	TRBJ2-7
CAWSPGDRYSPLHF	TGTGCCTGGAGTCCGGGGGACAGATATTCACCCCTCCACTTT	-	TRBD1	TRBV30	TRBJ1-6
CAWSVHWMGGQFF	TGTGCCTGGAGTGTACATTGGATGGGCGGGCAGTTCTTC	many	-	TRBV30	TRBJ2-1
CATSETGTINQPQHF	TGTGCCACCAGTGAGACCGGGACGATCAATCAGCCCCAGCATTTT	many	-	TRBV24-1	TRBJ1-5
CASSLLAGADTGELFF	TGTGCCAGCAGTTTATTAGCAGGGGCGGACACCGGGGAGCTGTTTTTT	-	-	TRBV27	TRBJ2-2
CASRAGTDTQYF	TGTGCCAGCAGGGCAGGCACAGATACGCAGTATTTT	many	-	TRBV6-6	TRBJ2-3
CASSLPGPGYETQYF	TGTGCCAGCAGTTTACCAGGCCCGGGTTACGAGACCCAGTACTTC	many	-	TRBV28	TRBJ2-5
CASTGIVDTIYF	TGTGCCAGCACCGGAATAGTGGACACCATATATTTT	few	-	TRBV2	TRBJ1-3
CATSRGRGSDIQYF	TGTGCCACCAGCAGGGGACGAGGCTCGGACATTCAGTACTTC	many	-	TRBV15	TRBJ2-4
CSVEANSGYQETQYF	TGCAGCGTTGAAGCGAATAGCGGGTACCAAGAGACCCAGTACTTC	many	TRBD2	TRBV29-1	TRBJ2-5
CASSKDRDGGNQPQHF	TGTGCCAGCAGTAAAGACAGGGACGGGGGCAATCAGCCCCAGCATTTT	many	TRBD1	TRBV12-3/TRBV12-4	TRBJ1-5
CASSQAGQFSYNEQFF	TGTGCCAGCAGCCAAGCGGGACAGTTTTCCTACAATGAGCAGTTCTTC	many	TRBD1	TRBV3-1	TRBJ2-1
CASSGPGGAQHF	TGTGCCAGCAGCGGCCCGGGTGGGGCCCAGCATTTT	once	-	TRBV7-6	TRBJ1-5
CAISESWKTSGIFVSGELFF	TGTGCCATCAGTGAGTCATGGAAGACTAGCGGGATCTTCGTTAGCGGGGAGCTGTTTTTT	many	TRBD2	TRBV10-3	TRBJ2-2